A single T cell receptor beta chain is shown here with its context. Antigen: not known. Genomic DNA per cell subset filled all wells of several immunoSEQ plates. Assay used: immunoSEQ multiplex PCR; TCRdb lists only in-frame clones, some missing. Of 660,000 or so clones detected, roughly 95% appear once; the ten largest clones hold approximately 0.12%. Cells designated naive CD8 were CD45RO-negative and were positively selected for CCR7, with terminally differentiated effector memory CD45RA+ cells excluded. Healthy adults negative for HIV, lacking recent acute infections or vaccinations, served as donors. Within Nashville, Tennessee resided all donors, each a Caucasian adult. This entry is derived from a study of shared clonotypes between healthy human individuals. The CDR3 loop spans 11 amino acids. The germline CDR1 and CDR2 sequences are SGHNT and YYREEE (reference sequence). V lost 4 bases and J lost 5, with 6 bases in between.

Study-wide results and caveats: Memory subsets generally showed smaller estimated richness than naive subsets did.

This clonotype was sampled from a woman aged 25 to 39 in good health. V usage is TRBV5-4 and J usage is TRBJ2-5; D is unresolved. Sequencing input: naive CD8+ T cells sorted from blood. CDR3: CASSAKETQYF. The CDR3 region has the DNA TGTGCCAGCAGCGCCAAGGAGACCCAGTACTTC. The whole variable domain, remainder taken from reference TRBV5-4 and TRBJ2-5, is ETGVTQSPTHLIKTRGQQVTLRCSSQSGHNTVSWYQQALGQGPQFIFQYYREEENGRGNFPPRFSGLQFPNYSSELNVNALELDDSALYLCASSAKETQYFGPGTRLLVL.